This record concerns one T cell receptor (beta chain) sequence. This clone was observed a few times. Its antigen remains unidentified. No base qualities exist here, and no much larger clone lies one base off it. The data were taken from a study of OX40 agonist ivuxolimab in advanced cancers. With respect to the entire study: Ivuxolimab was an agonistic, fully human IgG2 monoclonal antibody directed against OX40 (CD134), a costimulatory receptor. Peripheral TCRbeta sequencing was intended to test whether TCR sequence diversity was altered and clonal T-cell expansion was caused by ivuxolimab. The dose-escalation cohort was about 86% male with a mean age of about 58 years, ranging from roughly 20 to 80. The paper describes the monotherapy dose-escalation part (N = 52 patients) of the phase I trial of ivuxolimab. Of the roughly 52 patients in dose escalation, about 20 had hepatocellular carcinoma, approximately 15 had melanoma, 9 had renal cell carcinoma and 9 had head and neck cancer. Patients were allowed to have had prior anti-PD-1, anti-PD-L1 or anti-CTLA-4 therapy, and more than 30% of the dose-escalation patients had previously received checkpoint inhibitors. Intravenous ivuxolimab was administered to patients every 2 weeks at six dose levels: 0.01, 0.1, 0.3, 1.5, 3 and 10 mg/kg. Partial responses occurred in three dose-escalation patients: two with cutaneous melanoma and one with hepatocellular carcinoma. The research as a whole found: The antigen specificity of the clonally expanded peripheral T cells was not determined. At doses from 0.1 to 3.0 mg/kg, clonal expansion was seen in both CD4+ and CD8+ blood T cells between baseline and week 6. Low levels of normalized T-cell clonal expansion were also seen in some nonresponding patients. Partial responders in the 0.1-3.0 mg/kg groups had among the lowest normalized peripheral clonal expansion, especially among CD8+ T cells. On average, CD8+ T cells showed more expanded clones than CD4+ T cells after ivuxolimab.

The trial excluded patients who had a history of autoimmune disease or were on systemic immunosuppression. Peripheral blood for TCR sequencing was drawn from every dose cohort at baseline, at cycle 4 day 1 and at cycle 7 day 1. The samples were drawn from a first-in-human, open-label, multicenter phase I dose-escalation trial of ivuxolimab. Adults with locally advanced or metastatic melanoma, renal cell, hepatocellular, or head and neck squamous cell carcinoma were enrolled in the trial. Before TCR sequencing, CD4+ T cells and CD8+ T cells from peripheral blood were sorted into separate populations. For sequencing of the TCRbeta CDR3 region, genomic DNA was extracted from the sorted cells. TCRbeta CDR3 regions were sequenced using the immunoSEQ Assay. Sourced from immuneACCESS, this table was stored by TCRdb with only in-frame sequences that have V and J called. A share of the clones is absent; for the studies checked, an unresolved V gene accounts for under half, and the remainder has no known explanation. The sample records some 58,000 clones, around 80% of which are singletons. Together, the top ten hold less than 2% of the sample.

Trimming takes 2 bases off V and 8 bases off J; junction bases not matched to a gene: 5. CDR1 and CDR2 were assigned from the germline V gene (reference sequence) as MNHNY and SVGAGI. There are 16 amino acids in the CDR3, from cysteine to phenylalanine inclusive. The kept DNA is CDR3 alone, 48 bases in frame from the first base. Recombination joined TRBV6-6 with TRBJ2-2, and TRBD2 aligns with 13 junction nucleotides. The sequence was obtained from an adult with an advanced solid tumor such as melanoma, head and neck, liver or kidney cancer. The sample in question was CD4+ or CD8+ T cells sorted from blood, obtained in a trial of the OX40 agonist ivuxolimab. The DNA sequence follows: TGTGCCAGCAGTTACCGGACTAGCGGGAGCGTGGGGGAGCTGTTTTTT. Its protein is CASSYRTSGSVGELFF.